This T cell receptor beta chain was retrieved from a study of patients and donors after allogeneic stem cell transplantation. One entry per CDR3 protein, called by TCRdb with MiXCR from the RT-PCR reads. The data show hundreds of thousands of distinct CDR3 sequences, 16% seen once. The V gene's germline CDR1 is SGHRS and CDR2 YFSETQ. The V end was cut by 1 base, the J end by 1 base, with 18 bases between. This CDR3 comprises 18 residues. This clonotype has only a few counts. This sequence joins TRBV5-1 and TRBJ2-4, with D unclear. Material for sequencing was blood, either unsorted or a sorted T cell fraction (not recorded which). The TCR sequence derives from a human donor who was either an allogeneic HSCT recipient or a stem cell or donor lymphocyte infusion donor (not recorded which). It is not recorded whose cells these are; they may come from a transplant donor. The CDR3 coding sequence is TGCGCCAGCAGCTTGCTGATCTGGGATCCAACGGCCAAAAACATTCAGTACTTC. Its translation is CASSLLIWDPTAKNIQYF.